This T cell receptor (beta chain) derives from a study of radiotherapy plus CTLA-4 blockade in lung cancer. Each patient with chemo-refractory metastatic non-small-cell lung cancer was treated with focal radiation plus CTLA-4 blockade using ipilimumab. Concerning this clone itself: The target antigen is unknown.

Whole-study findings and limits: TCR clones from tumors expanded in blood after radiotherapy plus ipilimumab. Strongest reported response predictors: early blood clone changes and post-radiation interferon-beta.

Clones were read by immunoSEQ multiplex PCR, and TCRdb kept only the in-frame ones, dropping some. The sample consists of tens of thousands of clones, roughly 79% of them appearing once. Trimming stripped 0 bases from V and 4 bases from J, with 13 bases between. The CDR3 is made up of 15 amino acids. CDR1 is ENHRY and CDR2 is SYGVKD in the germline V gene. The sequence derives from a human donor with non-small cell lung cancer that progressed on radiotherapy plus ipilimumab. This sample comprised peripheral blood, obtained from a patient treated with radiotherapy plus ipilimumab. The chain couples TRBV10-3 to TRBJ2-7; the D is unclear. The CDR3 DNA sequence: TGTGCCATCAGTGAGTCCCGGGTTGCGGAGTACGAGCAGTACTTC. It translates to CAISESRVAEYEQYF.